This is a list of T cell receptor beta chains from one sample in a study of CD8 T cells in ankylosing spondylitis. TCRdb independently ran MiXCR on the 5' RACE reads; one entry per CDR3 protein. The data show 750,000 to 850,000 distinct CDR3 sequences, approximately 12% seen once. Sample: blood, either unsorted or a sorted T cell fraction (not recorded which). The receptors shown here come from a male donor with ankylosing spondylitis. Each CDR3 is given with its conserved first and last residue. D genes are given only for firm matches. Some rows mark clone size as missing; the rest say once, few, many or name a class of expanded clone.

few	TRBJ1-2	NA	TRBV4-3	CASSPNVAGSGYGYTF	TGCGCCAGCAGCCCCAATGTCGCGGGGTCGGGCTATGGCTACACCTTC
many	TRBJ1-2	NA	TRBV5-1	CASSPGSIEDYGYTF	TGCGCCAGCAGTCCCGGGAGCATCGAAGATTATGGCTACACCTTC
many	TRBJ2-1	NA	TRBV20-1	CSASFPGRPYNEQFF	TGCAGTGCTAGTTTTCCGGGAAGGCCCTACAATGAGCAGTTCTTC
few	TRBJ1-1	NA	TRBV6-1	CASSRGTQDTEAFF	TGTGCCAGCAGTCGTGGGACTCAGGACACTGAAGCTTTCTTT
few	TRBJ2-1	NA	TRBV18	CASSPYGGRYNEQFF	TGTGCCAGCTCACCGTACGGGGGTAGGTACAATGAGCAGTTCTTC
NA	TRBJ1-6	NA	TRBV20-1	CSATALGAYNSPLHF	TGCAGTGCTACAGCTTTAGGGGCCTATAATTCACCCCTCCACTTT
few	TRBJ1-1	NA	TRBV7-6	CASSLEAVGTWGAEAFF	TGTGCCAGCAGCTTAGAGGCAGTGGGGACTTGGGGGGCTGAAGCTTTCTTT
NA	TRBJ2-1	NA	TRBV9	CASSNSYNEQFF	TGTGCCAGCAGCAATTCCTACAATGAGCAGTTCTTC
few	TRBJ1-5	NA	TRBV18	CASSPTAQSNQPQHF	TGTGCCAGCTCACCGACCGCGCAGAGCAATCAGCCCCAGCATTTT
NA	TRBJ2-3	NA	TRBV5-1	CASSLDSVDTQYF	TGCGCCAGCAGCTTGGATTCCGTCGATACGCAGTATTTT
many	TRBJ1-2	NA	TRBV20-1	CSATPRSSYGYTF	TGCAGTGCTACCCCTAGGAGTAGCTATGGCTACACCTTC
many	TRBJ2-1	TRBD2	TRBV7-2	CASSRSGGPYNEQFF	TGTGCCAGCAGTCGGTCGGGAGGACCTTACAATGAGCAGTTCTTC
few	TRBJ2-1	TRBD2	TRBV11-1	CASSSAVTSGSSYNEQFF	TGTGCCAGCAGCTCAGCGGTCACTAGCGGGAGCTCCTACAATGAGCAGTTCTTC
NA	TRBJ2-7	TRBD2	TRBV20-1	CSASSGIAYEQYF	TGCAGTGCTAGTAGCGGGATAGCCTACGAGCAGTACTTC
many	TRBJ2-3	TRBD2	TRBV20-1	CSASTLAGVTDTQYF	TGCAGTGCTTCTACCCTAGCGGGGGTCACAGATACGCAGTATTTT
NA	TRBJ2-1	TRBD1	TRBV7-9	CASFGTGTTNEQFF	TGTGCCAGCTTCGGGACAGGGACCACTAATGAGCAGTTCTTC
NA	TRBJ2-7	NA	TRBV7-2	CASSLNRETHEQYF	TGTGCCAGCAGCTTGAACAGGGAAACCCACGAGCAGTACTTC
few	TRBJ2-2	NA	TRBV6-1	CASSHDSNTGELFF	TGTGCCAGCAGCCACGACAGCAACACCGGGGAGCTGTTTTTT
many	TRBJ1-2	NA	TRBV20-1	CSASRGTAYGYTF	TGCAGTGCTAGCAGGGGAACGGCCTATGGCTACACCTTC
NA	TRBJ2-3	NA	TRBV9	CASSVVHGGNTDTQYF	TGTGCCAGCAGCGTAGTACACGGTGGGAATACAGATACGCAGTATTTT
many	TRBJ1-1	NA	TRBV20-1	CSATKYQRTEAFF	TGCAGTGCTACGAAGTATCAGAGAACTGAAGCTTTCTTT
few	TRBJ2-3	NA	TRBV5-1	CASKASGRRTDTQYF	TGCGCCAGCAAGGCCAGCGGACGCCGCACAGATACGCAGTATTTT
NA	TRBJ2-2	NA	TRBV6-2/TRBV6-3	CASSYFQGTGELFF	TGTGCCAGCAGTTATTTCCAGGGGACCGGGGAGCTGTTTTTT
NA	TRBJ1-2	TRBD1	TRBV5-1	CASSPNRDRVYGYTF	TGCGCCAGCAGCCCGAACCGGGACAGGGTCTATGGCTACACCTTC
many	TRBJ2-2	NA	TRBV5-1	CASSLSEAGELFF	TGCGCCAGCAGCTTGTCGGAGGCCGGGGAGCTGTTTTTT
NA	TRBJ2-1	TRBD2	TRBV20-1	CSARDWASGRNYNEQFF	TGCAGTGCTAGAGATTGGGCTAGCGGGAGAAACTACAATGAGCAGTTCTTC
many	TRBJ2-3	NA	TRBV20-1	CSASPTDTQYF	TGCAGTGCTAGCCCAACAGATACGCAGTATTTT
NA	TRBJ2-1	NA	TRBV5-1	CASSSAPPRPPEQFF	TGCGCCAGCAGCTCGGCCCCACCCCGGCCCCCGGAGCAGTTCTTC
NA	TRBJ1-1	NA	TRBV19	CATGIGQSNTEAFF	TGTGCCACCGGCATCGGACAGTCAAACACTGAAGCTTTCTTT
NA	TRBJ1-2	NA	TRBV20-1	CSADFWDGYTF	TGCAGTGCGGATTTCTGGGATGGCTACACCTTC
NA	TRBJ2-7	TRBD1	TRBV15	CATSARTGEAYEQYF	TGTGCCACCAGCGCCCGGACAGGGGAGGCCTACGAGCAGTACTTC
NA	TRBJ2-7	NA	TRBV20-1	CSATGQPYEQYF	TGCAGTGCTACCGGACAGCCTTACGAGCAGTACTTC
few	TRBJ2-7	NA	TRBV27	CASSFDVWTSSLYEQYF	TGTGCCAGCAGTTTTGATGTCTGGACTTCTAGCCTCTACGAGCAGTACTTC
many	TRBJ2-2	NA	TRBV5-1	CASSFGQNTGELFF	TGTGCCAGCAGCTTCGGACAGAACACCGGGGAGCTGTTTTTT
few	TRBJ2-2	TRBD1	TRBV4-3	CASSRVDRGGTGELFF	TGCGCCAGCAGCCGGGTCGACAGGGGGGGCACCGGGGAGCTGTTTTTT
many	TRBJ1-2	TRBD1	TRBV10-3	CAISESKGAYGYTF	TGTGCCATCAGTGAGTCTAAGGGGGCCTATGGCTACACCTTC
NA	TRBJ2-2	TRBD2	TRBV29-1	CSAMGLAGDTGELFF	TGCAGCGCCATGGGACTAGCGGGGGACACCGGGGAGCTGTTTTTT
NA	TRBJ2-5	NA	TRBV5-5	CASSPDRTWETQYF	TGTGCCAGCAGCCCCGACCGAACATGGGAGACCCAGTACTTC
few	TRBJ1-2	NA	TRBV3-1	CASSQGTGYGYTF	TGTGCCAGCAGCCAAGGGACCGGCTATGGCTACACCTTC
NA	TRBJ1-1	NA	TRBV20-1	CSAREGHLNTEAFF	TGCAGTGCTAGGGAGGGACACCTGAACACTGAAGCTTTCTTT
NA	TRBJ2-5	NA	TRBV7-2	CASSPRVSQQTQYF	TGTGCCAGCAGCCCCCGGGTCAGCCAGCAGACCCAGTACTTC
NA	TRBJ2-1	TRBD2	TRBV24-1	CATSDPAVAGVYNEQFF	TGTGCCACCAGTGATCCTGCGGTAGCGGGAGTTTACAATGAGCAGTTCTTC
few	TRBJ2-1	NA	TRBV6-2/TRBV6-3	CASSYLQKNNEQFF	TGTGCCAGCAGTTATTTACAGAAAAACAATGAGCAGTTCTTC
few	TRBJ1-5	NA	TRBV20-1	CSARPPTGSPLQPQHF	TGCAGTGCTAGACCACCTACAGGGTCGCCCCTTCAGCCCCAGCATTTT
NA	TRBJ2-4	NA	TRBV4-2	CASSQPPGASDIQYF	TGTGCCAGCAGCCAACCTCCGGGGGCTAGCGACATTCAGTACTTC
many	TRBJ2-3	TRBD2	TRBV20-1	CSPLAGSTDTQYF	TGCAGTCCTCTAGCGGGCAGCACAGATACGCAGTATTTT
few	TRBJ2-1	NA	TRBV4-3	CASSPGVDFQSYNEQFF	TGCGCCAGCAGCCCGGGAGTAGACTTTCAATCCTACAATGAGCAGTTCTTC
NA	TRBJ2-3	TRBD2	TRBV5-1	CASSFLAEADTQYF	TGCGCCAGCAGCTTCCTAGCGGAGGCAGATACGCAGTATTTT
many	TRBJ2-7	TRBD2	TRBV4-1	CASSPIPAGALFEQYF	TGCGCCAGCAGCCCTATCCCAGCGGGAGCCCTCTTCGAGCAGTACTTC
few	TRBJ1-5	NA	TRBV7-2	CASSLRGLGRQPQHF	TGTGCCAGCAGCTTAAGGGGCCTCGGAAGGCAGCCCCAGCATTTT
NA	TRBJ2-7	NA	TRBV20-1	CSASNRVRGYEQYF	TGCAGTGCCTCAAACAGGGTTCGGGGCTACGAGCAGTACTTC
many	TRBJ2-1	NA	TRBV18	CASSPPTNRYNEQFF	TGTGCCAGCTCACCACCGACGAATCGCTACAATGAGCAGTTCTTC
NA	TRBJ2-3	TRBD2	TRBV6-1	CASSGLAGGPDTQYF	TGTGCCAGCAGTGGACTAGCGGGGGGGCCAGATACGCAGTATTTT
NA	TRBJ2-5	TRBD2	TRBV12-3/TRBV12-4	CASSSGGGQGETQYF	TGTGCCAGCAGTTCCGGCGGGGGGCAAGGCGAGACCCAGTACTTC
few	TRBJ1-1	NA	TRBV7-3	CASRRDSSTEAFF	TGTGCCAGCAGACGGGACTCCAGCACTGAAGCTTTCTTT